The present T cell receptor beta chain was sequenced within a study of blood T cell repertoires in COVID-19. As for the study in general: Samples representing acute and convalescent COVID-19 were sourced from the United States, Italy and Spain. The cDNA or gDNA used as material had been derived from T cells, B-cell-depleted T cells, or PBMCs.

Authors' methods: It was from reference gene primer amplification that nucleated cell counts were estimated. Libraries were prepared by immunoSEQ multiplex PCR; TCRdb keeps only in-frame clonotypes and omits some of them. The D gene and trimming were derived from the DNA, and the V and J assignments and clone size from that table. The sample gives under 300,000 clones, about four fifths of which show up once; roughly 3.3% is in the top ten. This TCR derives from a woman between 18 and 29 years old with acute or convalescent COVID-19. The specimen sequenced was peripheral blood.

CDR3 sequence: CASRRPGQGNYGYTF. CDR3 sequence (DNA): TGTGCCAGCAGACGTCCGGGACAGGGGAACTATGGCTACACCTTC. V usage is TRBV6-6 and J usage is TRBJ1-2; 10 bases map to TRBD1. This CDR3 contains 15 residues. CDR1 and CDR2 from the germline V gene are MNHNY and SVGAGI (reference sequence). J lost 2 bases, V lost 6 bases, and 6 bases had no gene match.